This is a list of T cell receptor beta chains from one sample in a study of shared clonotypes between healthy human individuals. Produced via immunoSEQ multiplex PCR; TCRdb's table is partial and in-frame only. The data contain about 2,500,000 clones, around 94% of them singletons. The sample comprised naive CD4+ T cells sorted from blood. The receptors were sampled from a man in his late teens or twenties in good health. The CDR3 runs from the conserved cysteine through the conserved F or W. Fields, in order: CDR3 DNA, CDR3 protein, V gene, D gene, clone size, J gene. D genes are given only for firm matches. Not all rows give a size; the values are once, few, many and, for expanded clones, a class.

cdr3_nt: TGTGCCAGCCAGGGAGGCGGGGTCGGCCCCCAGCATTTT
cdr3_aa: CASQGGGVGPQHF
v_call: TRBV2
d_call: NA
clone_size: NA
j_call: TRBJ1-5

cdr3_nt: TGTGCCAGCAGGAACGACAGAAGTTATAATTCACCCCTCCACTTT
cdr3_aa: CASRNDRSYNSPLHF
v_call: TRBV6-6
d_call: NA
clone_size: NA
j_call: TRBJ1-6

cdr3_nt: TGTGCCACCGGGACAGCCTACGAGCAGTACTTC
cdr3_aa: CATGTAYEQYF
v_call: TRBV2
d_call: TRBD1
clone_size: NA
j_call: TRBJ2-7

cdr3_nt: TGTGCCAGCAGCCCGCCCTCCGACAGGGAATCAGGCTACACCTTC
cdr3_aa: CASSPPSDRESGYTF
v_call: TRBV6-6
d_call: TRBD1
clone_size: NA
j_call: TRBJ1-2

cdr3_nt: TGTGCCAGCAGCTTAGTTGTCTGGGGGGCAGATACGCAGTATTTT
cdr3_aa: CASSLVVWGADTQYF
v_call: TRBV11-2
d_call: NA
clone_size: NA
j_call: TRBJ2-3

cdr3_nt: TGTGCCAGCAGCTTAGGTCAGGGGACTAGGTATGGCTACACCTTC
cdr3_aa: CASSLGQGTRYGYTF
v_call: TRBV7-6
d_call: NA
clone_size: NA
j_call: TRBJ1-2

cdr3_nt: TGCGCCAGCAGCAGACAGGGGACTAACACCGGGGAGCTGTTTTTT
cdr3_aa: CASSRQGTNTGELFF
v_call: TRBV10-2
d_call: TRBD1
clone_size: NA
j_call: TRBJ2-2

cdr3_nt: TGTGCCAGCAGCTTAGGTGGCCGGTCACTAGAAGAGACCCAGTACTTC
cdr3_aa: CASSLGGRSLEETQYF
v_call: TRBV11-3
d_call: NA
clone_size: NA
j_call: TRBJ2-5

cdr3_nt: TGTGCCAGTAGTATCAGGGGGCCTAGCCCTGGGGCCAACGTCCTGACTTTC
cdr3_aa: CASSIRGPSPGANVLTF
v_call: TRBV19
d_call: TRBD1
clone_size: NA
j_call: TRBJ2-6

cdr3_nt: TGTGCCAGCCCCGAAGGACAATATGAGCAGTTCTTC
cdr3_aa: CASPEGQYEQFF
v_call: TRBV2
d_call: NA
clone_size: NA
j_call: TRBJ2-1

cdr3_nt: TGTGCCAGCAGCAAAAGCGGGGTCTGGGACTTC
cdr3_aa: CASSKSGVWDF
v_call: TRBV21-1
d_call: NA
clone_size: NA
j_call: TRBJ2-7

cdr3_nt: TGTGCCTGGAGCCCCCTGAGGACTAACCCAACTAATGAAAAACTGTTTTTT
cdr3_aa: CAWSPLRTNPTNEKLFF
v_call: TRBV30
d_call: NA
clone_size: NA
j_call: TRBJ1-4

cdr3_nt: TGTGCCAGCAGCACAACGACAGGGGCAGGTGGGGAGCTGTTTTTT
cdr3_aa: CASSTTTGAGGELFF
v_call: TRBV9
d_call: TRBD1
clone_size: NA
j_call: TRBJ2-2

cdr3_nt: TGTGCCAGCAGTTCAGGGTTTGACGGCACAGATACGCAGTATTTT
cdr3_aa: CASSSGFDGTDTQYF
v_call: TRBV28
d_call: NA
clone_size: NA
j_call: TRBJ2-3

cdr3_nt: TGTGCCAGCTCACCCAAAGGGGCTTCTGGGGCCAACGTCCTGACTTTC
cdr3_aa: CASSPKGASGANVLTF
v_call: TRBV18
d_call: NA
clone_size: NA
j_call: TRBJ2-6

cdr3_nt: TGCGCCAGCAGCTTGGGATCGGCCGGGGGGCAGCCCCAGCATTTT
cdr3_aa: CASSLGSAGGQPQHF
v_call: TRBV5-1
d_call: NA
clone_size: NA
j_call: TRBJ1-5

cdr3_nt: TGTGCCAGCAGCTTGATCACCGGGGAGCTGTTTTTT
cdr3_aa: CASSLITGELFF
v_call: TRBV5-5
d_call: NA
clone_size: NA
j_call: TRBJ2-2

cdr3_nt: TGCGCCAGCAGCCGGACAGGGGAGAGCAATGAGCAGTTCTTC
cdr3_aa: CASSRTGESNEQFF
v_call: TRBV10-1
d_call: TRBD1
clone_size: NA
j_call: TRBJ2-1

cdr3_nt: TGTGCCAGCAGCCAAGTCCGGAGCACCGGGGAGCTGTTTTTT
cdr3_aa: CASSQVRSTGELFF
v_call: TRBV14
d_call: NA
clone_size: NA
j_call: TRBJ2-2

cdr3_nt: TGTGCCAGCAGTGACCAGAGAACCCTCCACTTT
cdr3_aa: CASSDQRTLHF
v_call: TRBV28
d_call: NA
clone_size: NA
j_call: TRBJ1-6

cdr3_nt: TGTGCCAGCAGCTTATTCGGGACGGTAAACTACAATGAGCAGTTCTTC
cdr3_aa: CASSLFGTVNYNEQFF
v_call: TRBV7-6
d_call: NA
clone_size: NA
j_call: TRBJ2-1

cdr3_nt: TGTGCCAGCTCACCTACCTTGTCACTGTCTAACTATGGCTACACCTTC
cdr3_aa: CASSPTLSLSNYGYTF
v_call: TRBV18
d_call: NA
clone_size: NA
j_call: TRBJ1-2

cdr3_nt: TGTGCCAGCAGTGAAGAGAGCCCAGGCATCTATGGCTACACCTTC
cdr3_aa: CASSEESPGIYGYTF
v_call: TRBV6-1
d_call: NA
clone_size: NA
j_call: TRBJ1-2

cdr3_nt: TGCGCCAGCAGCCAGGACCTGGGCCAAAACACTGAAGCTTTCTTT
cdr3_aa: CASSQDLGQNTEAFF
v_call: TRBV5-1
d_call: NA
clone_size: NA
j_call: TRBJ1-1

cdr3_nt: TGTGCCAGTAGGGCGGGGCGGACCTCAACTAATGAAAAACTGTTTTTT
cdr3_aa: CASRAGRTSTNEKLFF
v_call: TRBV19
d_call: NA
clone_size: once
j_call: TRBJ1-4

cdr3_nt: TGCGCCAGCAGCGCGGCCGGGGTACGAAACACCATATATTTT
cdr3_aa: CASSAAGVRNTIYF
v_call: TRBV5-1
d_call: NA
clone_size: NA
j_call: TRBJ1-3

cdr3_nt: TGTGCCATCAGTGAGTCGTTTTCCTATGGCTACACCTTC
cdr3_aa: CAISESFSYGYTF
v_call: TRBV10-3
d_call: NA
clone_size: NA
j_call: TRBJ1-2

cdr3_nt: TGTGCCAGCAGCCCTAATAAGGGGGGAGGACACCACGAGCAGTACTTC
cdr3_aa: CASSPNKGGGHHEQYF
v_call: TRBV28
d_call: NA
clone_size: NA
j_call: TRBJ2-7

cdr3_nt: TGTGCCAGCAGCATCCGACAGGGGAACTACGAGCAGTACTTC
cdr3_aa: CASSIRQGNYEQYF
v_call: TRBV7-2
d_call: TRBD1
clone_size: NA
j_call: TRBJ2-7

cdr3_nt: TGTGCCAGCAGTTACAAGACGGCGGGGGAGACCCAGTACTTC
cdr3_aa: CASSYKTAGETQYF
v_call: TRBV6-5
d_call: NA
clone_size: NA
j_call: TRBJ2-5

cdr3_nt: TGCGCCAGCAGCTTGTTGGGAGGGGTAAACACCGGGGAGCTGTTTTTT
cdr3_aa: CASSLLGGVNTGELFF
v_call: TRBV5-1
d_call: TRBD2
clone_size: NA
j_call: TRBJ2-2

cdr3_nt: TGTGCCACCAGCAGAGATCGGACTAGCGGTAGCTCCTACAATGAGCAGTTCTTC
cdr3_aa: CATSRDRTSGSSYNEQFF
v_call: TRBV15
d_call: TRBD2
clone_size: NA
j_call: TRBJ2-1

cdr3_nt: TGTGCCAGCAGCTCAGATCAGGGACGTGATGAGCAGTTCTTC
cdr3_aa: CASSSDQGRDEQFF
v_call: TRBV11-2
d_call: NA
clone_size: NA
j_call: TRBJ2-1

cdr3_nt: TGTGCCAGCAGTCCTCCCGGCTCTCCGGCTAGCACAGATACGCAGTATTTT
cdr3_aa: CASSPPGSPASTDTQYF
v_call: TRBV28
d_call: NA
clone_size: NA
j_call: TRBJ2-3

cdr3_nt: TGCGCCAGCAGAGTCACAGGGGGCGCCTACGAGCAGTACTTC
cdr3_aa: CASRVTGGAYEQYF
v_call: TRBV5-1
d_call: TRBD1
clone_size: NA
j_call: TRBJ2-7

cdr3_nt: TGTGCCAGCACCCAGACAGGGGCGGTTTGTACTGAAGCTTTCTTT
cdr3_aa: CASTQTGAVCTEAFF
v_call: TRBV6-4
d_call: TRBD1
clone_size: NA
j_call: TRBJ1-1